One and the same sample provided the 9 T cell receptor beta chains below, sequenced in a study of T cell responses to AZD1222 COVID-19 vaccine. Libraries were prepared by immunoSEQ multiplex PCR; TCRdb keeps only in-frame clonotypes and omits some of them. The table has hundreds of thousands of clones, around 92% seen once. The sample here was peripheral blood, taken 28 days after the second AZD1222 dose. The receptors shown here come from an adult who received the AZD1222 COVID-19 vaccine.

The CDR3 loop is CASSQDVRGTGELFF. The CDR3 DNA sequence: TGCGCCAGCAGCCAAGACGTAAGGGGGACCGGGGAGCTGTTTTTT. J is TRBJ2-2 and V is TRBV4-1; a weak D match, TRBD1 (6 bases). Germline V gives CDR1 MGHRA, CDR2 YSYEKL. The CDR3 runs 15 residues. The V end was cut by 0 bases, the J end by 5 bases, with 10 bases between.

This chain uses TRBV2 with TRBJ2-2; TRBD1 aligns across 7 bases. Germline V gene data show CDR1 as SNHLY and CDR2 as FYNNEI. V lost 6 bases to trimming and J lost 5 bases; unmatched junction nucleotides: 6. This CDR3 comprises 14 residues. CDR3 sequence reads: CASRGDSRTGELFF. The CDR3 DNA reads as TGTGCCAGCAGAGGGGACAGTCGTACCGGGGAGCTGTTTTTT.

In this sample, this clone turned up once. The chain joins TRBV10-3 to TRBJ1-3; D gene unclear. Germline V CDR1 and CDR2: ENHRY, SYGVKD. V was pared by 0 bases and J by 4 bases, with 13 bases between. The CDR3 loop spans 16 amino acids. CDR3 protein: CAISESVIRSGNTIYF. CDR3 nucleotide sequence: TGTGCCATCAGTGAGTCGGTCATCCGCTCGGGAAACACCATATATTTT.

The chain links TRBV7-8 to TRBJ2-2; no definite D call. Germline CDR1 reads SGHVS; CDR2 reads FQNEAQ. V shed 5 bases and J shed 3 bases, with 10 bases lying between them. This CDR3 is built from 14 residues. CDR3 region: CASSRVADTGELFF. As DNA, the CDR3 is TGTGCCAGCAGCCGGGTAGCTGACACCGGGGAGCTGTTTTTT.

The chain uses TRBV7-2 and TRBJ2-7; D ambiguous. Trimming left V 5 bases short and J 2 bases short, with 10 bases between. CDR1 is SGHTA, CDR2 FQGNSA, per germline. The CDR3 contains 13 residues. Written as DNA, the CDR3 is TGTGCCAGCAGCCTTCAGGCCCCCTACGAGCAGTACTTC. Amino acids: CASSLQAPYEQYF.

The CDR3 region is CASSTEFEKLFF. As DNA, the CDR3 is TGTGCCAGTAGTACAGAATTTGAAAAACTGTTTTTT. The J gene is TRBJ1-4, the V gene TRBV19; no clear D. This CDR3 is 12 amino acids long. Trimming took 4 bases from V and 7 from J, leaving 7 bases between them. CDR1 is LNHDA, CDR2 SQIVND, per germline (reference sequence).

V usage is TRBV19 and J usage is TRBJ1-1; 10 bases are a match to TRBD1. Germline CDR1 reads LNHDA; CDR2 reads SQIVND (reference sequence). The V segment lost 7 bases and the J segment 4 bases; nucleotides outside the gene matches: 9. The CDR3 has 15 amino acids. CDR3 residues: CASKPGQGSFTEAFF. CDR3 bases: TGTGCCAGTAAGCCGGGACAGGGGAGCTTCACTGAAGCTTTCTTT.

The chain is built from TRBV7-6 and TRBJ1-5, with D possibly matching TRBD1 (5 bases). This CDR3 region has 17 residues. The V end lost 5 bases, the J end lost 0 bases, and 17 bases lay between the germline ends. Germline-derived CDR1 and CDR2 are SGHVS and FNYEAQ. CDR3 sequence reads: CASSLGRGWYSNQPQHF. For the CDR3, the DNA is TGTGCCAGCAGCCTCGGACGGGGGTGGTATAGCAATCAGCCCCAGCATTTT.

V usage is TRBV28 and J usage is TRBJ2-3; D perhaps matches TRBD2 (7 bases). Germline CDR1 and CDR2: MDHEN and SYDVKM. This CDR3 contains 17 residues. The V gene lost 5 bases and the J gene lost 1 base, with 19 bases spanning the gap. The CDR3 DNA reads TGTGCCAGCAGTACCCTCAGGGGTAGCGGGCGCACAGATACGCAGTATTTT. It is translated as CASSTLRGSGRTDTQYF. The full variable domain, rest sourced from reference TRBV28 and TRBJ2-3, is DVKVTQSSRYLVKRTGEKVFLECVQDMDHENMFWYRQDPGLGLRLIYFSYDVKMKEKGDIPEGYSVSREKKERFSLILESASTNQTSMYLCASSTLRGSGRTDTQYFGPGTRLTVL.